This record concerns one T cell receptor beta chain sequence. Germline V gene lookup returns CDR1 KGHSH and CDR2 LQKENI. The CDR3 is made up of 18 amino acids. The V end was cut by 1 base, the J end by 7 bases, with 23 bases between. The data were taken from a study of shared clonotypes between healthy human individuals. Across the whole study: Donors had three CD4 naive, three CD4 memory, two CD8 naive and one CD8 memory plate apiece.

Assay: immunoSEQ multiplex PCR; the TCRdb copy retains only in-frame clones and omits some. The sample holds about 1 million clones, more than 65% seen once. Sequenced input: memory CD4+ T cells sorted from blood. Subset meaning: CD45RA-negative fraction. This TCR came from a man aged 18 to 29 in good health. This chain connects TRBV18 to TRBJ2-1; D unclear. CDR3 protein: CASSPRLATANSENEQFF. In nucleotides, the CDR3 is TGTGCCAGCTCACCACGCCTCGCAACAGCCAATTCGGAGAATGAGCAGTTCTTC.